This entry concerns a single TCR beta chain. No antigen is known for it. The data derive from a study of PD-L1 blockade in urothelial cancer. As for the study in general: About 90% of the roughly 30 patients were men whose urothelial cancer was bladder-origin. Patients had undergone 0 to 3 prior chemotherapy regimens.

Libraries were prepared by immunoSEQ multiplex PCR; TCRdb keeps only in-frame clonotypes and omits some of them. The table records 40,000 to 55,000 clones, roughly nine tenths of them present only once. This CDR3 is built from 16 residues. Germline values: CDR1 ENHRY, CDR2 SYGVKD. Unmatched junction bases numbered 9, after V lost 6 bases and J lost 1 base. Time point meaning: peripheral blood 6 weeks after treatment start. Findings and caveats of the study: At 3 weeks on treatment, tumor-associated clones expanded more with durable benefit.

This TCR derives from a man between 65 and 85 years old with urothelial cancer. Specimen: PBMCs, collected around atezolizumab (anti-PD-L1) treatment. The rearrangement links TRBV10-3 to TRBJ2-3, with 8 bases identical to TRBD2. The CDR3 protein is CAISERSGSGTDTQYF. CDR3 DNA sequence: TGTGCCATCAGCGAGCGGAGCGGGAGTGGCACAGATACGCAGTATTTT.